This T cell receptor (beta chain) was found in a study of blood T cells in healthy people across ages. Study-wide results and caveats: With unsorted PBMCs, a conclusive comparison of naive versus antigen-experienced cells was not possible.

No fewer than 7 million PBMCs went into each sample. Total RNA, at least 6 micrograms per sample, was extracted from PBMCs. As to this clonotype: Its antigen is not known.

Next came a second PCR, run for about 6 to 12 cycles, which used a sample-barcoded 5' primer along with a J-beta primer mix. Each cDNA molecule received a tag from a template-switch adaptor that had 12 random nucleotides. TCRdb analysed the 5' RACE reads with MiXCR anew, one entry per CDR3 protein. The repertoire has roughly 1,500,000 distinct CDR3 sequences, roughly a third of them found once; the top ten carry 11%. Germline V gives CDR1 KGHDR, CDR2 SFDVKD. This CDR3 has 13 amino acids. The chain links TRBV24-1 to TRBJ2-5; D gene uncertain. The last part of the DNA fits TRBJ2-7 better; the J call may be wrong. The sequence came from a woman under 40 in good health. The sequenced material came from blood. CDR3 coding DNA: TGTGCCACCAGTGAAAGCATTTCAAGCGAGCAGTACTTC. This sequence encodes CATSESISSEQYF.